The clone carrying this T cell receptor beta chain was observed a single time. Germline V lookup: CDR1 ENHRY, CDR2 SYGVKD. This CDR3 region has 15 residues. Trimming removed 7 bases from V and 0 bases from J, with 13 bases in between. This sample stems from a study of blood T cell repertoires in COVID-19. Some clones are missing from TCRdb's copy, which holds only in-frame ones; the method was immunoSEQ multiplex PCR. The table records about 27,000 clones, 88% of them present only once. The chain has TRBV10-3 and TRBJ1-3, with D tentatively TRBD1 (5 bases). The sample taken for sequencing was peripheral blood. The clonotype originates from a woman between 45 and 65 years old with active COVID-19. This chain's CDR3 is CAINPGEDSGNTIYF. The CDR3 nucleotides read TGTGCCATCAATCCGGGGGAAGACTCTGGAAACACCATATATTTT.